These 2 T cell receptor beta chains were all obtained from the same sample, sequenced in a study of early T cells in non-severe SARS-CoV-2 infection. TCRdb fed the 5' RACE reads into MiXCR, producing one record per CDR3 protein. This table holds around 84,000 distinct CDR3 sequences, roughly an eighth found once. The sample was whole blood. Source of these receptors: an adult who was a healthcare worker with PCR-confirmed SARS-CoV-2 infection or an uninfected control (not recorded which).

The sample holds many counts of this clonotype. V is TRBV14 and J is TRBJ2-4, with D possibly called TRBD1 or TRBD2 (6 bases each). Trimming cost V 8 bases and J 7 bases, with 15 bases left between them. Germline-derived CDR1 and CDR2 are SGHDN and FVKESK. The CDR3 consists of 13 residues. The CDR3 DNA reads TGTGCCAGCCGGGGGCTAGCAGACAACATTCAGTACTTC. It encodes CASRGLADNIQYF.

The rearrangement joins TRBV6-5 to TRBJ1-4; D unclear. CDR3 size: 14 residues. Germline CDR1 and CDR2: MNHEY and SVGAGI. V lost 0 bases and J lost 8, with 10 bases in between. CDR3 in amino acids: CASSYSSGREKLFF. The CDR3 nucleotides read TGTGCCAGCAGTTACTCGAGCGGGAGAGAAAAACTGTTTTTT.